This T cell receptor (beta chain) was captured in a study of CD8+ T cells in alopecia areata. Turning to the study itself: Each day, treated patients took oral tofacitinib twice, at 5 to 10 mg per dose. Treatment with tofacitinib (6 to 18 months) was followed by 6 months off drug. Study results and caveats: Resident alphabeta T cells of normal skin are also sequenced in scalp samples. Compared with normal scalp, lesional scalp had higher clonality and more expanded CD8+ clones.

Turning to this clone: Its antigen is not identified.

RNA was extracted and reverse transcribed into cDNA as the sequencing template. Assay used: immunoSEQ multiplex PCR; TCRdb lists only in-frame clones, some missing. Among about 12,000 clones listed, roughly 57% were seen once. Peripheral blood, together with lesional scalp punch biopsies, was collected from alopecia areata patients. The CDR3 loop spans 18 amino acids. The trim removed 0 bases at V and 6 bases at J, leaving 12 bases unmatched. Germline V gene sequence: CDR1 MNHNS, CDR2 SASEGT. The sample comprised skin. This receptor was obtained from a human donor with alopecia areata. The gene calls are TRBV6-1 and TRBJ1-5, with TRBD1 matching 9 bases. The CDR3, as DNA: TGTGCCAGCAGTGAAGCGATGTGGGACAGGGAAGTTGGTCAGCCCCAGCATTTT. Amino acids: CASSEAMWDREVGQPQHF.